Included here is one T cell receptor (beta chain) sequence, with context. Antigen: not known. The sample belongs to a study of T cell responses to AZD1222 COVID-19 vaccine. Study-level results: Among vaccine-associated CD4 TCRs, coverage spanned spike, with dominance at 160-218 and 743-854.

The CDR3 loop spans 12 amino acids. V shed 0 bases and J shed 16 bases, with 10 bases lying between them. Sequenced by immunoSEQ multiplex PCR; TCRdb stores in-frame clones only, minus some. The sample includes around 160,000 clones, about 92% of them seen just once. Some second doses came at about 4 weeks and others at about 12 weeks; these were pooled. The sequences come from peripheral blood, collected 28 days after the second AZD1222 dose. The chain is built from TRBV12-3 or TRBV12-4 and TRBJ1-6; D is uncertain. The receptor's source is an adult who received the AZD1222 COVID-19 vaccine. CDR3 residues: CASSLARSGLHF. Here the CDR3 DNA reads TGTGCCAGCAGTTTAGCGCGTAGCGGGCTCCACTTT.